Given below is one T cell receptor (beta chain) in context. As yet, its antigen is unknown. This record belongs to a study of CXCR3-negative and CXCR3-positive naive CD8 T cells. The method, 5' RACE with UMI labels, was used to prepare the TRB cDNA libraries. TCRdb re-called the 5' RACE reads; one entry per CDR3 protein, DNA not given. In total, the table holds about 130,000 distinct CDR3 sequences. Triplicate sorts, a few hundred thousand cells apiece, were made for each CD8+ T cell subset. Regarding the study as a whole: Both of the naive subsets showed about the same high diversity, but memory CD8+ cells had much less.

The sequence came from a human donor in good health. Some clones in this sample may be carry-over from other donors' samples. Sample: naive CXCR3- CD8+ T cells from blood. Documented subset: CD45RO-CCR7+CD27+CD95- naive CD8+ T cells lacking CXCR3 (TNR3-).

This chain's CDR3 is CSQPRGGLGTPYNEQFF. This sequence joins TRBV20-1 and TRBJ2-1; TCRdb calls TRBD1, which cannot be checked without DNA. Germline V gene sequence: CDR1 DFQATT, CDR2 SNEGSKA (reference sequence). The CDR3 has 17 amino acids.